Following are 24 T cell receptor beta chains from one sample sequenced in a study of resident and recirculating memory T cells in vitiligo. Clones were read by immunoSEQ multiplex PCR, and TCRdb kept only the in-frame ones, dropping some. Counted here are about 76,000 clones, roughly 94% occurring once; the ten biggest clones make up about 5%. Sequenced: blood. The receptors were gathered from a male donor with vitiligo.

The genes are TRBV4-1 and TRBJ2-3; 10 bases agree with TRBD2. Germline V gives CDR1 MGHRA, CDR2 YSYEKL. The CDR3 is 15 amino acids. V shed 4 bases, J shed 4 bases, and the junction held 5 bases outside the gene matches. The CDR3 DNA reads TGCGCCAGCAGCCGACTAGCGGGTTGGGCAGATACGCAGTATTTT. It translates to CASSRLAGWADTQYF.

The chain employs TRBV19 and TRBJ2-1; TRBD2 agrees at 9 bases. Trimming removed 1 base from V and 3 bases from J; junction bases left unmatched: 4. Germline values: CDR1 LNHDA, CDR2 SQIVND (reference sequence). The CDR3 contains 16 residues. Here the CDR3 reads CASSIATSGRYNEQFF. Written as DNA, the CDR3 is TGTGCCAGTAGTATAGCGACTAGCGGACGCTACAATGAGCAGTTCTTC.

V is TRBV6-5 and J is TRBJ2-2, with 10 bases aligning to TRBD1. CDR1 is MNHEY and CDR2 is SVGAGI in the germline V gene. The CDR3 sequence is 15 residues long. The junction had 5 bases not matched to a gene; V was cut back by 6 bases and J by 4 bases. As DNA, the CDR3 is TGTGCCAGCAGACTGGGACAGGGGATCACCGGGGAGCTGTTTTTT. Protein product: CASRLGQGITGELFF.

The V and J genes are TRBV14 and TRBJ2-7; 8 bases align to TRBD1. This CDR3 contains 14 residues. Germline lookup yields CDR1 SGHDN and CDR2 FVKESK. V lost 4 bases, J lost 2 bases, and 4 bases stayed unmatched. DNA for the CDR3: TGTGCCAGCAGCCTCCGGACAGGGACCTACGAGCAGTACTTC. Translating gives CASSLRTGTYEQYF.

V gene TRBV5-1 combines with J gene TRBJ1-3; TRBD1 aligns across 8 bases. The CDR3 has 14 residues. Per germline, CDR1 SGHRS and CDR2 YFSETQ. V lost 7 bases and J lost 4; bases outside the gene matches: 7. For the CDR3, the DNA is TGCGCCAGCTCCGGACAGGGAGGGGGAAACACCATATATTTT. Translation: CASSGQGGGNTIYF.

This chain uses TRBV7-6 with TRBJ1-5; D unresolved. Germline lookup yields CDR1 SGHVS and CDR2 FNYEAQ. The CDR3 is 14 residues long. V shed 1 base and J shed 4 bases, with 8 bases lying between them. In DNA form, the CDR3 reads TGTGCCAGCAGCTTAGGACCGGGGAATCAGCCCCAGCATTTT. Translation: CASSLGPGNQPQHF.

V is TRBV27 and J is TRBJ2-1, with D possibly matching TRBD2 (5 bases). V shed 5 bases and J shed 0 bases, with 11 bases lying between them. Germline V lookup: CDR1 MNHEY, CDR2 SMNVEV (reference sequence). This CDR3 is 15 amino acids long. The CDR3 nucleotides are TGTGCCAGCAGTCCGCGAGAGGGCTCCTACAATGAGCAGTTCTTC. It yields the protein CASSPREGSYNEQFF.

This chain links TRBV5-1 with TRBJ2-7; tentative D call: TRBD1 (6 bases). The germline V gene encodes CDR1 SGHRS and CDR2 YFSETQ. Trimming removed 5 bases from V and 2 bases from J, with 17 bases in between. The CDR3 totals 15 residues. CDR3 sequence reads: CASSPTGIGPYEQYF. Here the CDR3 DNA reads TGCGCCAGCAGTCCTACAGGGATAGGCCCCTACGAGCAGTACTTC.

The rearrangement joins TRBV29-1 to TRBJ2-1, with D maybe TRBD2 (7 bases). V dropped 6 bases and J dropped 6 bases, with 15 bases sitting between them. CDR3 length equals 13 residues. CDR1 and CDR2 (germline): SQVTM, ANQGSEA. CDR3 DNA sequence: TGCAGCGTCGAGGGGGGGGGCTTCAATGAGCAGTTCTTC. It codes for CSVEGGGFNEQFF.

The chain links TRBV4-3 to TRBJ2-3; 16 nucleotides align to TRBD2. CDR1 is LGHNA, CDR2 YSLEER, per germline. The CDR3 spans 18 residues. Trimming at V came to 4 bases and at J to 0 bases, leaving 4 bases not matched to a gene. This CDR3 is CASSPGTSGRGSTDTQYF. The CDR3, as DNA: TGCGCCAGCAGCCCCGGGACTAGCGGGAGGGGGAGCACAGATACGCAGTATTTT.

J is TRBJ2-2 and V is TRBV5-5, with D perhaps matching TRBD1 (6 bases). The CDR3 totals 16 residues. Per the germline V gene, CDR1 is SGHKS and CDR2 is YYEKEE (reference sequence). Trimming removed 3 bases from V and 0 bases from J, with 12 bases in between. CDR3 protein: CASSSQQGTNTGELFF. CDR3 coding DNA: TGTGCCAGCAGCTCCCAACAGGGAACGAACACCGGGGAGCTGTTTTTT.

This chain joins TRBV27 and TRBJ1-2; 7 bases fit TRBD1. Germline CDR1 reads MNHEY; CDR2 reads SMNVEV (reference sequence). This CDR3 is built from 14 residues. Trimming took 5 bases from V and 9 from J; bases not matched to a gene: 12. CDR3 DNA: TGTGCCAGCAGTCACGCCAAGGGGGCGCGAAGCTACACCTTC. Protein: CASSHAKGARSYTF.

The rearrangement uses TRBV5-1 and TRBJ1-5, with 8 bases lining up with TRBD1. The germline V gene encodes CDR1 SGHRS and CDR2 YFSETQ. J was trimmed by 1 base and V by 7 bases; bases with no gene match: 7. The CDR3 is 15 amino acids. For the CDR3, the DNA is TGCGCCAGCCCATTAGGACAGGGAAGCAATCAGCCCCAGCATTTT. The encoded protein is CASPLGQGSNQPQHF.

The chain employs TRBV1 and TRBJ1-1. TRBV1 is labeled a pseudogene. The CDR3 sequence is 20 residues long. This CDR3 is CTSSQGGRPLVKTMNTEAFF. The CDR3 DNA reads TGCACCAGCAGCCAAGGTGGGAGACCCCTCGTAAAAACTATGAACACTGAAGCTTTCTTT.

The table lists this clone with a few counts. J is TRBJ2-7 and V is TRBV9, with 9 bases identical to TRBD2. Trimming took 0 bases from V and 2 from J; bases not matched to a gene: 3. The CDR3 sequence is 15 residues long. CDR1 SGDLS and CDR2 YYNGEE come from the germline V gene. Here the CDR3 DNA reads TGTGCCAGCAGCGTAGTAGCGGGAGCCACCTACGAGCAGTACTTC. The encoded protein is CASSVVAGATYEQYF. Filled out from reference TRBV9 and TRBJ2-7, the complete variable domain reads DSGVTQTPKHLITATGQRVTLRCSPRSGDLSVYWYQQSLDQGLQFLIQYYNGEERAKGNILERFSAQQFPDLHSELNLSSLELGDSALYFCASSVVAGATYEQYFGPGTRLTVT.

The V and J genes are TRBV6-4 and TRBJ2-4, with D perhaps matching TRBD2 (5 bases). Germline V gives CDR1 MRHNA, CDR2 SNTAGT. Trimming cost V 3 bases and J 3 bases, with 9 bases left between them. The CDR3 spans 14 residues. CDR3 sequence reads: CASSETGDKNIQYF. CDR3 nucleotide sequence: TGTGCCAGCAGTGAAACCGGGGACAAAAACATTCAGTACTTC.

The chain employs TRBV9 and TRBJ2-3, with 10 bases aligning to TRBD2. Germline CDR1 SGDLS, CDR2 YYNGEE. The CDR3 covers 19 residues. Germline trimming cut 2 bases from V and 3 bases from J; bases unmatched to any gene: 15. CDR3: CASSVHQREGQRKTDTQYF. In nucleotides, the CDR3 is TGTGCCAGCAGCGTCCACCAGCGGGAGGGCCAACGAAAAACAGATACGCAGTATTTT.

The chain employs TRBV5-1 and TRBJ2-1, with 8 positions matching TRBD2. Trimming took 3 bases from V and 4 from J; bases not matched to a gene: 12. The CDR3 contains 17 residues. CDR1 and CDR2 (germline): SGHRS, YFSETQ. For the CDR3, the DNA is TGCGCCAGCAGCTCCTTCGCCACTAGCGGAAAGTACAATGAGCAGTTCTTC. This sequence encodes CASSSFATSGKYNEQFF.

The chain employs TRBV11-2 and TRBJ2-2; weak D call: TRBD2 (6 bases). The CDR3 totals 15 residues. V lost 5 bases, J lost 1 base, and 11 bases lay in between. The germline V gene has CDR1 SGHAT and CDR2 FQNNGV. In nucleotides, the CDR3 is TGTGCCAGCAGCAGTCTGCGGGAGAACACCGGGGAGCTGTTTTTT. As protein: CASSSLRENTGELFF.

The chain joins TRBV7-6 to TRBJ2-7; D uncertain. Trimming shortened V by 2 bases and J by 2 bases, and 10 bases separated the two germline ends. CDR1 SGHVS and CDR2 FNYEAQ come from the germline V gene. The CDR3 has 14 amino acids. The DNA for the CDR3 is TGTGCCAGCAGCTTAATGAGTTCAACCTACGAGCAGTACTTC. This encodes CASSLMSSTYEQYF.

The chain uses TRBV4-2 and TRBJ1-1; D is unresolved. Per the germline V gene, CDR1 is LGHNA and CDR2 is YNFKEQ. The CDR3 spans 16 residues. With 1 base removed from V and 0 bases from J, the gap between germline ends came to 12 bases. The CDR3 loop is CASSQVKGALNTEAFF. The DNA of the CDR3 is TGTGCCAGCAGCCAAGTAAAGGGAGCTTTGAACACTGAAGCTTTCTTT.

This chain connects TRBV11-2 to TRBJ1-2; 11 bases map to TRBD1. The CDR3 is 16 residues long. V gave up 4 bases and J gave up 2 bases; unmatched junction bases: 6. Germline V lookup: CDR1 SGHAT, CDR2 FQNNGV. As DNA, the CDR3 is TGTGCCAGCAGCTCGTCCGGGACAGGGGGAAACTATGGCTACACCTTC. Protein sequence: CASSSSGTGGNYGYTF.

This chain joins TRBV7-9 and TRBJ1-1; 8 positions agree with TRBD1. This CDR3 spans 15 amino acids. The germline CDR1 and CDR2 sequences are SEHNR and FQNEAQ (reference sequence). V shed 2 bases, J shed 0 bases, and the junction held 2 bases outside the gene matches. CDR3 coding DNA: TGTGCCAGCAGCTTACAGGGGGCAGTGAACACTGAAGCTTTCTTT. Protein sequence: CASSLQGAVNTEAFF.

The chain has TRBV19 and TRBJ1-1; 8 nucleotides match TRBD1. With 0 bases clipped from V and 1 base from J, the junction kept 1 base outside the gene matches. The V gene's germline CDR1 is LNHDA and CDR2 SQIVND (reference sequence). This CDR3 has 15 residues. CDR3 DNA sequence: TGTGCCAGTAGTATAGATGGGACAGGGAACACTGAAGCTTTCTTT. This sequence encodes CASSIDGTGNTEAFF.